The 20 T cell receptor beta chains below come from one sample, sequenced in a study of cytomegalovirus exposure and HLA in healthy donors. Amplification used 60 Vbeta primers and 13 Jbeta primers. Data came from immunoSEQ multiplex PCR; TCRdb stores just in-frame clones and leaves some out. Of 150,000 to 200,000 clones in the sample, roughly 80% were seen once. Input material: PBMCs. These receptors were obtained from a man aged 50-60 years in good health and CMV-seropositive.

This clone was seen only once. V and J are TRBV5-6 and TRBJ2-7; 9 nucleotides agree with TRBD2. Germline V lookup: CDR1 SGHDT, CDR2 YYEEEE. The CDR3 loop spans 13 amino acids. Trimming took 5 bases from V and 5 from J; bases not matched to a gene: 5. The CDR3: CASRLTSGHEQYF. The DNA for the CDR3 is TGTGCCAGCAGGTTGACTAGCGGACACGAGCAGTACTTC.

The chain joins TRBV27 to TRBJ1-2, with a possible D match to TRBD1 (6 bases). Trimming took off 3 bases at V and 4 bases at J, with 9 bases between the two ends. Germline CDR1 is MNHEY and CDR2 is SMNVEV (reference sequence). The CDR3 is 13 amino acids. CDR3 region: CASSLGRGYGYTF. In DNA form, the CDR3 reads TGTGCCAGCAGTTTGGGCAGGGGCTATGGCTACACCTTC.

The chain combines TRBV18 with TRBJ2-2, with 7 positions matching TRBD1. Germline V lookup: CDR1 KGHSH, CDR2 LQKENI. This CDR3 is 16 amino acids long. V was pared by 5 bases and J by 2 bases, with 8 bases of the junction left unmatched. CDR3 bases: TGTGCCAGCTCAAGGACCGGGACAGTAAACACCGGGGAGCTGTTTTTT. Protein product: CASSRTGTVNTGELFF. The whole variable domain, remainder taken from reference TRBV18 and TRBJ2-2, is NAGVMQNPRHLVRRRGQEARLRCSPMKGHSHVYWYRQLPEEGLKFMVYLQKENIIDESGMPKERFSAEFPKEGPSILRIQQVVRGDSAAYFCASSRTGTVNTGELFFGEGSRLTVL.

The V call is TRBV5-1, the J call TRBJ1-1; D is undetermined. This CDR3 has 15 amino acids. Germline lookup yields CDR1 SGHRS and CDR2 YFSETQ. The V end lost 0 bases, the J end lost 0 bases, and 9 bases lay between the germline ends. As DNA, the CDR3 is TGCGCCAGCAGCTTGGGGAGGGCTTTGAACACTGAAGCTTTCTTT. It yields the protein CASSLGRALNTEAFF. Full variable domain (missing parts from reference TRBV5-1 and TRBJ1-1): KAGVTQTPRYLIKTRGQQVTLSCSPISGHRSVSWYQQTPGQGLQFLFEYFSETQRNKGNFPGRFSGRQFSNSRSEMNVSTLELGDSALYLCASSLGRALNTEAFFGQGTRLTVV.

This clone was counted a few times. The CDR3 nucleotides read TGTGCCAGCAAAACGGGACAGGCGAACACTGAAGCTTTCTTT. It translates to CASKTGQANTEAFF. The chain combines TRBV28 with TRBJ1-1; the match to TRBD1 covers 8 bases. V was clipped by 7 bases and J by 1 base; unmatched bases: 5. The V gene's germline CDR1 is MDHEN and CDR2 SYDVKM. The CDR3 consists of 14 residues.

The chain couples TRBV5-1 to TRBJ2-3; TRBD2 is a possible D gene (6 bases). Germline CDR1 reads SGHRS; CDR2 reads YFSETQ. Trimming shortened V by 6 bases and J by 4 bases, and 12 bases separated the two germline ends. The CDR3 runs to 13 residues. CDR3 coding DNA: TGCGCCAGCACCACCGGGGGTCCAGATACGCAGTATTTT. Its translation is CASTTGGPDTQYF.

The chain joins TRBV5-1 to TRBJ2-3; TRBD2 aligns across 9 bases. CDR1 is SGHRS and CDR2 is YFSETQ in the germline V gene. This CDR3 is 17 amino acids long. The junction had 13 bases not matched to a gene; V was cut back by 4 bases and J by 4 bases. Here the CDR3 DNA reads TGCGCCAGCAGCACCTATAGCGGGAGATCTAACCCAGATACGCAGTATTTT. Translation: CASSTYSGRSNPDTQYF.

This chain uses TRBV7-2 with TRBJ1-1; no definite D call. CDR3 length: 13 amino acids. Looked up from germline, CDR1 is SGHTA and CDR2 is FQGNSA. V dropped 7 bases and J dropped 1 base, with 10 bases sitting between them. The CDR3 coding sequence is TGTGCCAGCAAATCGACACCGAACACTGAAGCTTTCTTT. Translating it yields CASKSTPNTEAFF. Variable domain in full (rest from reference TRBV7-2 and TRBJ1-1): GAGVSQSPSNKVTEKGKDVELRCDPISGHTALYWYRQSLGQGLEFLIYFQGNSAPDKSGLPSDRFSAERTGGSVSTLTIQRTQQEDSAVYLCASKSTPNTEAFFGQGTRLTVV.

This clone was observed a single time. This rearrangement joins TRBV27 to TRBJ2-1; 8 bases agree with TRBD2. Germline V CDR1 and CDR2: MNHEY, SMNVEV (reference sequence). The CDR3 runs 15 residues. With 7 bases clipped from V and 7 bases from J, the junction kept 12 bases outside the gene matches. For the CDR3, the DNA is TGTGCCAGCAAGTCCATAGCGGGGCAACGAAATGAGCAGTTCTTC. Translation: CASKSIAGQRNEQFF.

This clone was detected only once. The chain links TRBV4-2 to TRBJ2-7; 8 bases are a match to TRBD2. The CDR3 covers 16 residues. Germline CDR1 is LGHNA and CDR2 is YNFKEQ. The junction had 6 bases not matched to a gene; V was cut back by 0 bases and J by 2 bases. This chain's CDR3 is CASSQEYGGAAYEQYF. The DNA of the CDR3 is TGTGCCAGCAGCCAAGAATACGGGGGGGCCGCCTACGAGCAGTACTTC.

A few counts support this clone. V is TRBV6-1 and J is TRBJ2-1; D might be TRBD2 (5 bases). CDR3 size: 15 residues. V was trimmed by 7 bases and J by 1 base, leaving 14 bases between them. The germline V gene encodes CDR1 MNHNS and CDR2 SASEGT. CDR3 sequence: CASTTGRGSYNEQFF. The CDR3 DNA is TGTGCCAGCACCACCGGACGGGGTTCCTACAATGAGCAGTTCTTC.

The sample holds one count of this clone. The chain carries TRBV5-6 and TRBJ1-6, with TRBD1 matching over 10 bases. The CDR3 runs 16 residues. The germline V gene encodes CDR1 SGHDT and CDR2 YYEEEE. Losses at the gene ends were 2 bases for V and 7 bases for J; bases not matched to a gene: 6. The CDR3 sequence: CASSLETGGKNSPLHF. The CDR3 DNA reads TGTGCCAGCAGCTTAGAGACAGGGGGCAAGAATTCACCCCTCCACTTT.

The J gene is TRBJ2-3, the V gene TRBV25-1, with 11 bases matching TRBD2. The V gene's germline CDR1 is MGHDK and CDR2 SYGVNS. CDR3 length equals 13 residues. The CDR3 loop reads CAATSGRPDTQYF. In nucleotides, the CDR3 is TGTGCAGCAACTAGCGGGAGACCAGATACGCAGTATTTT.

This rearrangement joins TRBV4-2 to TRBJ1-2; the D is unclear. CDR1 LGHNA and CDR2 YNFKEQ come from the germline V gene. V was trimmed by 1 base and J by 10 bases, leaving 16 bases between them. This CDR3 is 14 amino acids long. CDR3 loop: CASSQVDDRADYTF. CDR3 sequence (DNA): TGTGCCAGCAGCCAAGTTGACGACCGAGCGGACTACACCTTC.

The chain has TRBV6-5 and TRBJ2-1, with TRBD2 matching 7 bases. V lost 0 bases, J lost 9 bases, and 11 bases stayed unmatched. Germline CDR1 is MNHEY and CDR2 is SVGAGI. The CDR3 is 16 residues long. Written as DNA, the CDR3 is TGTGCCAGCAGTTACTCTGGTGGCGGGAGTTCTCTTGAGCAGTTCTTC. Its protein is CASSYSGGGSSLEQFF.

The CDR3 nucleotides read TGTGCCTGGAGTATGGGGGCTGACTACGAGCAGTACTTC. This translates into CAWSMGADYEQYF. This rearrangement joins TRBV30 to TRBJ2-7; possible D gene TRBD1, 6 bases. CDR1 is GTSNPN, CDR2 SVGIG, per germline (reference sequence). The CDR3 contains 13 residues. V was shortened by 2 bases and J by 3 bases, with 11 bases between the two germline ends.

V usage is TRBV6-5 and J usage is TRBJ2-1; the match to TRBD1 covers 7 bases. V lost 5 bases and J lost 10; bases outside the gene matches: 5. This CDR3 is built from 12 residues. Germline V gene sequence: CDR1 MNHEY, CDR2 SVGAGI. The CDR3: CASSPDRQEQFF. For the CDR3, the DNA is TGTGCCAGCAGTCCGGACAGGCAGGAGCAGTTCTTC.

The chain recombines TRBV18 with TRBJ2-7; the D is unclear. Germline V gene data show CDR1 as KGHSH and CDR2 as LQKENI. Between the trimmed V and J ends, which lost 2 bases and 2 bases, there was a span of 7 bases. The CDR3 is 13 amino acids. The CDR3 DNA reads as TGTGCCAGCTCACCATACGGTGCCTACGAGCAGTACTTC. Translated: CASSPYGAYEQYF.

As regards this clone: Other DNA sequences within the sample encode an identical CDR3. The chain uses TRBV9 and TRBJ1-1, with 9 positions matching TRBD1. The V and J ends lost 4 bases and 7 bases, in that order; junction bases with no gene match: 5. In germline, CDR1 is SGDLS, CDR2 YYNGEE. The CDR3 totals 13 residues. The CDR3, as DNA: TGTGCCAGCAGCCCTGGACAGGGGAGTGAAGCTTTCTTT. Protein: CASSPGQGSEAFF.

The sample holds a few counts of this clone. The chain carries TRBV6-1 and TRBJ1-1; unclear D gene. Trimming stripped 4 bases from V and 1 base from J, with 4 bases between. Germline CDR1 is MNHNS and CDR2 is SASEGT. The CDR3 is 12 residues long. DNA for the CDR3: TGTGCCAGCAGTGTATGGAACACTGAAGCTTTCTTT. As protein: CASSVWNTEAFF.